This TCR beta chain was observed in a study of blood T cell repertoires in COVID-19. Here immunoSEQ multiplex PCR was the method, and the copy in TCRdb shows in-frame clones only, minus some. The profile shows some 390,000 clones, nearly 90% of them singletons. The clonotype comes from a woman in her 30s who had recovered from COVID-19. Sample: PBMCs or T cells enriched from blood (not recorded which).

CDR3 sequence (DNA): TGTGCCAGCAGTGAAGCGCATTATGCGGGGGGCACCGGGGAGCTGTTTTTT. Translation: CASSEAHYAGGTGELFF. This sequence joins TRBV6-1 and TRBJ2-2, with TRBD2 matching over 8 bases. CDR1 MNHNS and CDR2 SASEGT come from the germline V gene. Trimming removed 0 bases from V and 4 bases from J; junction bases left unmatched: 7. This CDR3 region has 17 residues.